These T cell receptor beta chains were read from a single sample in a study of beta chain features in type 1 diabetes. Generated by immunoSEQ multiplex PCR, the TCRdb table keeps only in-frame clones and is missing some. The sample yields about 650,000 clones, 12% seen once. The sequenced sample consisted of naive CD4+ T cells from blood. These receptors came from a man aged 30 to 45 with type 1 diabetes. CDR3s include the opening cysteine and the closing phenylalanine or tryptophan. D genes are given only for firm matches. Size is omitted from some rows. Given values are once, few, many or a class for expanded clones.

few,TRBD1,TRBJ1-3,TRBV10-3,CAISDPGDRGSGNTIYF,TGTGCCATCAGTGACCCGGGGGACAGGGGATCTGGAAACACCATATATTTT
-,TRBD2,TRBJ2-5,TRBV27,CASSLSRAGAQYF,TGTGCCAGCAGTTTATCGAGGGCGGGAGCCCAGTACTTC
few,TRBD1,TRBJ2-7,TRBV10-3,CAITDRESSYEQYF,TGTGCCATCACGGACAGGGAGAGCTCCTACGAGCAGTACTTC
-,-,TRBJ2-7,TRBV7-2,CASSLTPGPYEQYF,TGTGCCAGCAGCTTAACCCCCGGGCCCTACGAGCAGTACTTC
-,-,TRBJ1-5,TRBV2,CASSAQDQQQPQHF,TGTGCCAGCAGTGCGCAGGACCAGCAACAGCCCCAGCATTTT
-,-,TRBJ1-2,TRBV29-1,CSVGAKPYGYTF,TGCAGCGTTGGGGCTAAACCCTATGGCTACACCTTC
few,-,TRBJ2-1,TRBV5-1,CASSLEGEQFF,TGCGCCAGCAGCTTGGAGGGCGAGCAGTTCTTC
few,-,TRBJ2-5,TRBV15,CATSRERAGETQYF,TGTGCCACCAGCAGAGAAAGGGCGGGGGAGACCCAGTACTTC
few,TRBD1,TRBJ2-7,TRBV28,CASSRRTGLSYEQYF,TGTGCCAGCAGCCGCCGGACAGGGTTAAGCTACGAGCAGTACTTC
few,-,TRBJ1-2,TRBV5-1,CASSFDGQSGYTF,TGCGCCAGCAGCTTCGACGGGCAATCTGGCTACACCTTC
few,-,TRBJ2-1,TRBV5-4,CASSLEAGSEQFF,TGTGCCAGCAGCTTGGAGGCGGGCAGTGAGCAGTTCTTC
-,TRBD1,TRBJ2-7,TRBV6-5,CASRAGTGIYEQYF,TGTGCCAGCAGAGCCGGGACAGGGATATACGAGCAGTACTTC
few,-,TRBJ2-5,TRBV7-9,CASSSRTDQETQYF,TGTGCCAGCAGCTCCCGGACAGACCAAGAGACCCAGTACTTC
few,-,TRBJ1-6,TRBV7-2,CASSLTGGLFPLHF,TGTGCCAGCAGCTTAACGGGGGGCCTCTTTCCCCTCCACTTT
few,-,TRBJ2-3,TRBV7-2,CASSPQGGSTDTQYF,TGTGCCAGCAGCCCCCAGGGTGGAAGCACAGATACGCAGTATTTT
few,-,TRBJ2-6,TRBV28,CASRDTSGANVLTF,TGTGCCAGCAGAGACACTTCTGGGGCCAACGTCCTGACTTTC
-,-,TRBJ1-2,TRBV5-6,CASSLDSGAGYTF,TGTGCCAGCAGCTTGGATTCAGGGGCTGGCTACACCTTC
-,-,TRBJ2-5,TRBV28,CASTPPGGRQETQYF,TGTGCCAGCACCCCTCCCGGGGGGCGCCAAGAGACCCAGTACTTC
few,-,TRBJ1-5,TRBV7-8,CASSPRTVTRDQPQHF,TGTGCCAGCAGCCCCCGGACAGTCACAAGGGATCAGCCCCAGCATTTT
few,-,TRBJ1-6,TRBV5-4,CASTLRGGNSPLHF,TGTGCCAGCACCCTGAGGGGGGGGAATTCACCCCTCCACTTT
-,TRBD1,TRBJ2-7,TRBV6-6,CASSWDSTYEQYF,TGTGCCAGCAGCTGGGACAGTACCTACGAGCAGTACTTC
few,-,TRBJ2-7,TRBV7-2,CASSSTDIPGSYEQYF,TGTGCCAGCAGCTCAACCGACATCCCCGGCTCCTACGAGCAGTACTTC
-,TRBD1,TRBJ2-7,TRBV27,CASRDRAYEQYF,TGTGCCAGCCGGGACAGGGCCTACGAGCAGTACTTC
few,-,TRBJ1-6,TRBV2,CASSDALLNSPLHF,TGTGCCAGCAGTGACGCATTGCTGAATTCACCCCTCCACTTT
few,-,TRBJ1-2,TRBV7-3,CASSLGPRYGYTF,TGTGCCAGCAGCCTGGGGCCTCGCTATGGCTACACCTTC
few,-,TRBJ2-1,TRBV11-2,CASSKQLIRDTLFF,TGTGCCAGCAGCAAGCAGCTCATTCGGGACACTCTGTTCTTC
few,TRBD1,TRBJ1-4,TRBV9,CASSSGQGWDEKLFF,TGTGCCAGCAGCTCAGGACAGGGCTGGGATGAAAAACTGTTTTTT
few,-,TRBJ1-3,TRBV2,CASSENRSGNTIYF,TGTGCCAGCAGCGAAAATCGCTCTGGAAACACCATATATTTT
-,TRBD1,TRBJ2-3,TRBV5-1,CASLTGTGGDTQYF,TGCGCCAGCCTAACAGGGACAGGGGGAGATACGCAGTATTTT
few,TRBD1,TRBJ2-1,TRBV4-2,CASSQEGQVLYNEQFF,TGTGCCAGCAGCCAAGAGGGACAGGTCCTTTACAATGAGCAGTTCTTC
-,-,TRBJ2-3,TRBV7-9,CASSRIGTRRTDTQYF,TGTGCCAGCAGTAGGATAGGGACAAGACGCACAGATACGCAGTATTTT
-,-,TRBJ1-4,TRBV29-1,CSGRAATNEKLFF,TGCAGCGGGAGGGCAGCAACTAATGAAAAACTGTTTTTT
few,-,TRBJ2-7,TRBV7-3,CASSDQGRVYEQYF,TGTGCCAGCAGCGACCAGGGGAGGGTATACGAGCAGTACTTC
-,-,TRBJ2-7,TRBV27,CASSLGAQGYEQYF,TGTGCCAGCAGTTTAGGGGCACAGGGTTACGAGCAGTACTTC
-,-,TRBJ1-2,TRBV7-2,CASSPGQHSGYGYTF,TGTGCCAGCAGTCCCGGACAGCACTCTGGCTATGGCTACACCTTC
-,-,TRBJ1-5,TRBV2,CASSIFGGDQPQHF,TGTGCCAGCAGTATCTTTGGCGGAGATCAGCCCCAGCATTTT
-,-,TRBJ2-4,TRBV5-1,CASSATIAKNIQYF,TGCGCCAGCAGCGCAACTATAGCCAAAAACATTCAGTACTTC
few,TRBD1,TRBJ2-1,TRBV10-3,CAITGTVNDEQFF,TGTGCCATAACCGGGACAGTCAACGATGAGCAGTTCTTC
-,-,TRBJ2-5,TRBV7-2,CASSLVGALQETQYF,TGTGCCAGCAGCTTAGTAGGGGCACTCCAAGAGACCCAGTACTTC
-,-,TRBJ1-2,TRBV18,CASSPGRTFYGYTF,TGTGCCAGCTCACCGGGCAGAACTTTCTATGGCTACACCTTC
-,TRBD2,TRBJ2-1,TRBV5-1,CASSLRLGSGEQFF,TGCGCCAGCAGCTTGAGGTTGGGTAGCGGGGAGCAGTTCTTC
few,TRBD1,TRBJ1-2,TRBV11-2,CASSPSGTGDFYGYTF,TGTGCCAGCAGCCCATCGGGGACAGGGGACTTCTATGGCTACACCTTC
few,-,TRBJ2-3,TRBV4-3,CASSKEGTVSTDTQYF,TGCGCCAGCAGCAAGGAGGGGACGGTTAGCACAGATACGCAGTATTTT
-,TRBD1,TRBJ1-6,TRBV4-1,CASSRAQGEVNSPLHF,TGCGCCAGCAGCCGAGCACAGGGGGAGGTGAATTCACCCCTCCACTTT
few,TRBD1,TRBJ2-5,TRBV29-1,CSTARDRAETQYF,TGCAGCACCGCGCGCGACAGGGCTGAGACCCAGTACTTC